One sample yielded the 7 T cell receptor beta chains listed below, sequenced in a study of blood T cell repertoires in COVID-19. Sequencing used immunoSEQ multiplex PCR; TCRdb keeps in-frame clones, though not all of them. The sample yields 300,000 to 350,000 clones, roughly 90% seen once. The sequenced sample was peripheral blood. The source of these receptors is a woman aged 25 to 39 with COVID-19, enrolled during active disease.

This clone came up once. The chain is built from TRBV6-6 and TRBJ1-1; D is possibly TRBD1 (5 bases). The CDR3 sequence is 15 residues long. The V end lost 0 bases, the J end lost 4 bases, and 12 bases lay between the germline ends. Germline CDR1 and CDR2: MNHNY and SVGAGI (reference sequence). DNA of the CDR3: TGTGCCAGCAGTTACTCTAGGGGTCAAGGCACTGAAGCTTTCTTT. Translating it yields CASSYSRGQGTEAFF.

The chain couples TRBV5-5 to TRBJ2-2, with 7 nucleotides matching TRBD1. In germline, CDR1 is SGHKS, CDR2 YYEKEE (reference sequence). The CDR3 contains 15 residues. Germline trimming cut 9 bases from V and 1 base from J; bases unmatched to any gene: 9. The CDR3 here is CATKIRTGNTGELFF. CDR3 nucleotides: TGTGCCACCAAGATCAGGACAGGGAACACCGGGGAGCTGTTTTTT.

This clone was seen a single time. The V and J genes are TRBV20-1 and TRBJ2-7, with no clear D. Trimming took off 4 bases at V and 7 bases at J, with 8 bases between the two ends. The CDR3 spans 10 residues. Germline CDR1 DFQATT, CDR2 SNEGSKA (reference sequence). The chain's CDR3 is CSATAREQYF. CDR3 DNA sequence: TGCAGTGCTACCGCCCGGGAGCAGTACTTC.

This clone was counted a single time. The chain uses TRBV5-1 and TRBJ1-2; 10 bases are a match to TRBD1. The germline gives CDR1 SGHRS, CDR2 YFSETQ. The length of the CDR3 is 13 residues. With V trimmed by 6 bases and J by 5 bases, 4 bases remained unmatched. The CDR3 is CASTGTGVYGYTF. The CDR3 region has the DNA TGCGCCAGCACCGGGACAGGGGTTTATGGCTACACCTTC.

This clone was detected only a few times. The chain is built from TRBV7-2 and TRBJ2-7, with 12 nucleotides matching TRBD2. The length of the CDR3 is 16 residues. CDR1 and CDR2 (germline): SGHTA, FQGNSA. Trimming took 3 bases from V and 6 from J; bases not matched to a gene: 9. The CDR3 sequence is CASSLGLAGARLEQYF. DNA for the CDR3: TGTGCCAGCAGCTTGGGACTAGCGGGCGCACGCCTCGAGCAGTACTTC.

This clone has a handful of counts. The gene calls are TRBV7-9 and TRBJ1-3; D is undetermined. Germline CDR1 reads SEHNR; CDR2 reads FQNEAQ (reference sequence). V lost 5 bases and J lost 3, with 14 bases in between. CDR3 length equals 15 residues. CDR3 protein: CASSPSGRGGNTIYF. The CDR3 DNA sequence: TGTGCCAGCAGCCCTAGCGGGCGCGGTGGAAACACCATATATTTT.

The chain carries TRBV18 and TRBJ2-3; D might be TRBD1 (6 bases). V dropped 4 bases and J dropped 2 bases, with 13 bases sitting between them. The V gene's germline CDR1 is KGHSH and CDR2 LQKENI. The CDR3 runs 15 residues. The CDR3 is CASSQRQDPTDTQYF. The CDR3 bases are TGTGCCAGCTCACAGCGACAGGACCCCACAGATACGCAGTATTTT. Using reference TRBV18 and TRBJ2-3 for the parts outside the CDR3, the full variable domain is NAGVMQNPRHLVRRRGQEARLRCSPMKGHSHVYWYRQLPEEGLKFMVYLQKENIIDESGMPKERFSAEFPKEGPSILRIQQVVRGDSAAYFCASSQRQDPTDTQYFGPGTRLTVL.